What follows are 4 T cell receptor beta chains derived from one specimen sequenced in a study of CD8+CD57+ T cells in acquired aplastic anemia. CDR3 and TCR beta VDJ profiling relied on genomic DNA as the template. MiXCR was run by TCRdb on the reads, yielding one entry per CDR3 protein. The table has about 220,000 distinct CDR3 sequences, 34% seen once. The specimen was sorted CD4+, CD8+, or CD8+CD57+ T cells (not recorded which) from PBMCs. The receptors here all came from a human donor in good health, serving as a control.

This clonotype appeared a few times. The rearrangement joins TRBV5-1 to TRBJ2-1, with D perhaps being TRBD1 or TRBD2 (5 bases each). V lost 2 bases and J lost 6, with 12 bases in between. Germline lookup yields CDR1 SGHRS and CDR2 YFSETQ. The CDR3 loop spans 14 amino acids. CDR3 coding DNA: TGCGCCAGCAGCTTCCTTGGGACCCTCAATGAGCAGTTCTTC. Translation: CASSFLGTLNEQFF.

The chain recombines TRBV5-1 with TRBJ2-1, with TRBD2 as a possible D gene (6 bases). V was pared by 2 bases and J by 3 bases, with 15 bases between. This CDR3 region has 16 residues. Germline V lookup: CDR1 SGHRS, CDR2 YFSETQ. The CDR3 loop is CASSLGDSTGYNEQFF. The CDR3 region has the DNA TGCGCCAGCAGCTTAGGGGACTCGACGGGCTACAATGAGCAGTTCTTC.

The chain carries TRBV7-8 and TRBJ2-5; 8 bases fit TRBD2. The V segment lost 6 bases and the J segment 0 bases; nucleotides outside the gene matches: 9. In germline, CDR1 is SGHVS, CDR2 FQNEAQ. The CDR3 is made up of 16 amino acids. The CDR3 here is CASSSRGSGDQETQYF. Here the CDR3 DNA reads TGTGCCAGCAGTTCCAGAGGTAGCGGGGACCAAGAGACCCAGTACTTC.

Concerning this clonotype: A much larger clone is a single base away; this may be a read error. The J gene is TRBJ2-1, the V gene TRBV24-1; D may match TRBD1 or TRBD2 (5 bases each). This CDR3 has 17 amino acids. The germline gives CDR1 KGHDR, CDR2 SFDVKD. CDR3 sequence (DNA): TGTGCCACCAGTGAAACCCGGCCAGGGAGCTCCTACAATGAGCAGTTATTC. Encoded protein: CATSETRPGSSYNEQLF.